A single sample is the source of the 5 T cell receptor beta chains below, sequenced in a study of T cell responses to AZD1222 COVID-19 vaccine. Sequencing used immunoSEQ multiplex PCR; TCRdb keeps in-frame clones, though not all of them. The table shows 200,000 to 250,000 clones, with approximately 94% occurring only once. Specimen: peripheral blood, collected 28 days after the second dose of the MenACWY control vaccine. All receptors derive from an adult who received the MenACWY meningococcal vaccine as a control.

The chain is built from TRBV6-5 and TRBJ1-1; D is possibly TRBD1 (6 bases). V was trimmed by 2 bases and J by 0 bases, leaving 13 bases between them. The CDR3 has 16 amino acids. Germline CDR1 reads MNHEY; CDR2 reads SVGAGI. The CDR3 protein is CASSYRGLSMNTEAFF. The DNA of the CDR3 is TGTGCCAGCAGTTACCGGGGGCTTTCAATGAACACTGAAGCTTTCTTT.

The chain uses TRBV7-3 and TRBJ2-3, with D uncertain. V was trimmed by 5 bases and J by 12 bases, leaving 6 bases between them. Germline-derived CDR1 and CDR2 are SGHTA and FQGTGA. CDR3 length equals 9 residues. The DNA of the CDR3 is TGTGCCAGCAGCCCCCTACAGTATTTT. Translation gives CASSPLQYF.

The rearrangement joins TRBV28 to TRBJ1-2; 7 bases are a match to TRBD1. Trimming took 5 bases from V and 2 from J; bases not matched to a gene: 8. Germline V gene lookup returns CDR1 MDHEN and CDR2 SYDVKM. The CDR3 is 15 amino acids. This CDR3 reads CASSPLTTGNYGYTF. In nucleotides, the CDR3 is TGTGCCAGCAGTCCCCTAACGACAGGGAACTATGGCTACACCTTC.

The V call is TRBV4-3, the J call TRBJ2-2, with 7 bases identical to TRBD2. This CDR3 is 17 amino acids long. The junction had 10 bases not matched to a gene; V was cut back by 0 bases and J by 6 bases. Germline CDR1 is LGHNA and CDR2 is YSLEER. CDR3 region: CASSQDPRPGGAGELFF. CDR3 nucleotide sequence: TGCGCCAGCAGCCAAGATCCAAGGCCTGGGGGGGCCGGGGAGCTGTTTTTT.

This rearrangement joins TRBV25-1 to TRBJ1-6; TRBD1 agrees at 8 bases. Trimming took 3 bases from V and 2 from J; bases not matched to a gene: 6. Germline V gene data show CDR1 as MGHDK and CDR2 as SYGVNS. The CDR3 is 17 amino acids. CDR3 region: CASSDGLDRAYNSPLHF. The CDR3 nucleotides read TGTGCCAGCAGTGATGGGCTGGACAGGGCCTATAATTCACCCCTCCACTTT.